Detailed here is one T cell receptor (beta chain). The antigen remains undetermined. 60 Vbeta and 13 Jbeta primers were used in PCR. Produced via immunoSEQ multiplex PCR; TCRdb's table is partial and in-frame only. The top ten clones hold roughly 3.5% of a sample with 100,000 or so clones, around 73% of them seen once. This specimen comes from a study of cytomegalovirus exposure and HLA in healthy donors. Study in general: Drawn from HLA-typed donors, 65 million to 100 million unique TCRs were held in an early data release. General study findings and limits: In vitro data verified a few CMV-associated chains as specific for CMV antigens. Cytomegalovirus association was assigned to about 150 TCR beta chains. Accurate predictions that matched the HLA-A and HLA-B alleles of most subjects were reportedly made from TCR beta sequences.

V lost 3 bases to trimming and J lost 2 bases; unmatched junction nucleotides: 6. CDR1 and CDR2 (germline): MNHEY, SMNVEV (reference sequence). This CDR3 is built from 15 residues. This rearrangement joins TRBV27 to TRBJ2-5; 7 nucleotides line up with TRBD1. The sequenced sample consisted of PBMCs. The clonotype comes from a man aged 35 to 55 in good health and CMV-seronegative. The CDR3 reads CASSFRGIGQETQYF. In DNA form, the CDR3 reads TGTGCCAGCAGTTTCAGGGGGATCGGGCAAGAGACCCAGTACTTC.